This T cell receptor (beta chain) stems from a study of shared clonotypes between healthy human individuals. Here immunoSEQ multiplex PCR was the method, and the copy in TCRdb shows in-frame clones only, minus some. The sample records about 2.3 million clones, around 93% being singletons. A note on this clone: Its target is not known.

The study's findings and limits: Enrolling few donors narrowed the genetic and exposure-history diversity that was represented. Among donors, the sharing of clonotypes was expected to be influenced by sequencing depth.

The CDR3 length is 15 residues. V lost 0 bases to trimming and J lost 6 bases, with 14 bases between them. The germline V gene has CDR1 MRHNA and CDR2 SNTAGT. The chain combines TRBV6-4 with TRBJ1-2; D call uncertain. Material: naive CD4+ T cells from PBMCs. As for subset: CD45RA+ positively selected. The clonotype was recovered from a man between 18 and 29 years old in good health. Some clones in this sample may be carry-over from other donors' samples. The CDR3 reads CASSDSSRSFDGYTF. In nucleotides, the CDR3 is TGTGCCAGCAGTGACTCTAGCCGGAGCTTTGATGGCTACACCTTC.